Each of the 12 T cell receptor beta chains below was sequenced from the same sample in a study of Ad26.COV2.S vaccination and SARS-CoV-2 variants. The treatment: some 19 received Ad26.COV2.S at low or high dose, single or two shots; roughly 5 received placebo; per-sample allocation not given. Collection of the samples took place on day 63 after the first injection of vaccine or placebo. This table comes from immunoSEQ multiplex PCR, and its TCRdb copy is limited to in-frame clones, with some not included. The data hold over 400,000 clones, with about 92% observed a single time. This specimen consisted of peripheral blood, obtained in a trial of Ad26.COV2.S vaccine versus placebo. These receptors were obtained from a person aged 18-65 years who received the Ad26.COV2.S COVID-19 vaccine or a placebo.

V gene TRBV28 combines with J gene TRBJ2-1; unclear D gene. Germline assignment: CDR1 MDHEN and CDR2 SYDVKM. Trimming left V 2 bases short and J 0 bases short, with 11 bases between. The CDR3 is 16 residues long. The CDR3 spells CASSLPVGSSYNEQFF. CDR3 bases: TGTGCCAGCAGTTTACCCGTGGGGTCCTCCTACAATGAGCAGTTCTTC. Together with reference TRBV28 and TRBJ2-1, the CDR3 gives the full variable domain: DVKVTQSSRYLVKRTGEKVFLECVQDMDHENMFWYRQDPGLGLRLIYFSYDVKMKEKGDIPEGYSVSREKKERFSLILESASTNQTSMYLCASSLPVGSSYNEQFFGPGTRLTVL.

The rearrangement uses TRBV29-1 and TRBJ2-7; 11 bases match TRBD2. Germline assignment: CDR1 SQVTM and CDR2 ANQGSEA. The CDR3 is 14 residues long. After removal of 7 bases from V and 3 bases from J, the junction contained 8 bases not matched to a gene. Here the CDR3 reads CSATTSGEFYEQYF. CDR3 nucleotides: TGCAGCGCGACGACTAGCGGGGAATTCTACGAGCAGTACTTC.

This clone was detected only once. One end of the junction does not line up with germline, which may come from a read error. This chain connects TRBV27 to TRBJ2-1; 13 bases map to TRBD2. From germline, CDR1 is MNHEY and CDR2 SMNVEV (reference sequence). The CDR3 covers 17 residues. The CDR3 DNA is TGTGCCAGCAGTCTTCTACGACGGACTAGCGGGAGTAATGCGCAGTTCTTC. Translating gives CASSLLRRTSGSNAQFF.

The V call is TRBV7-9, the J call TRBJ1-5, with 8 bases fitting TRBD1. This CDR3 comprises 16 residues. Germline lookup yields CDR1 SEHNR and CDR2 FQNEAQ (reference sequence). Losses at the gene ends were 0 bases for V and 3 bases for J; bases not matched to a gene: 4. The CDR3 here is CASSLAGQGYNQPQHF. The CDR3, as DNA: TGTGCCAGCAGCTTAGCCGGACAGGGTTACAATCAGCCCCAGCATTTT.

The V and J genes are TRBV12-3 or TRBV12-4 and TRBJ1-1, with TRBD1 identical over 7 bases. Germline trimming cut 7 bases from V and 10 bases from J; bases unmatched to any gene: 9. CDR3 length equals 12 residues. The CDR3 loop reads CASIHRGPGAFF. DNA of the CDR3: TGTGCCAGCATTCACAGGGGTCCGGGAGCTTTCTTT.

This chain uses TRBV7-9 with TRBJ2-2; 10 nucleotides align to TRBD1. Looked up from germline, CDR1 is SEHNR and CDR2 is FQNEAQ (reference sequence). The CDR3 is made up of 16 amino acids. With 3 bases clipped from V and 6 bases from J, the junction kept 7 bases outside the gene matches. The CDR3 loop reads CASSFLTGGKAGELFF. The CDR3, as DNA: TGTGCCAGCAGCTTCTTGACAGGGGGCAAGGCCGGGGAGCTGTTTTTT.

V and J are TRBV20-1 and TRBJ2-3; 10 bases match TRBD2. Germline V lookup: CDR1 DFQATT, CDR2 SNEGSKA (reference sequence). V shed 3 bases, J shed 2 bases, and the junction held 8 bases outside the gene matches. This CDR3 contains 16 residues. CDR3 residues: CSASPLAGVFTDTQYF. For the CDR3, the DNA is TGCAGTGCTAGTCCCCTAGCGGGAGTGTTCACAGATACGCAGTATTTT.

The chain carries TRBV5-1 and TRBJ2-1, with 7 positions matching TRBD1. The V gene end was trimmed by 2 bases and the J gene end by 9 bases; junction bases not matched to a gene: 8. Germline-derived CDR1 and CDR2 are SGHRS and YFSETQ. This CDR3 is 14 amino acids long. The CDR3 coding sequence is TGCGCCAGCAGCTTCGGGACAGACGGGATTGAGCAGTTCTTC. This codes for CASSFGTDGIEQFF.

The chain joins TRBV30 to TRBJ2-7, with a weak D call TRBD1 (5 bases). The CDR3 extends over 12 amino acids. The germline gives CDR1 GTSNPN, CDR2 SVGIG (reference sequence). Trimming took 4 bases from V and 5 from J, leaving 12 bases between them. This CDR3 reads CAWTAGAHEQYF. The CDR3 nucleotides are TGTGCCTGGACCGCTGGGGCCCACGAGCAGTACTTC. Full variable domain (missing parts from reference TRBV30 and TRBJ2-7): SQTIHQWPATLVQPVGSPLSLECTVEGTSNPNLYWYRQAAGRGLQLLFYSVGIGQISSEVPQNLSASRPQDRQFILSSKKLLLSDSGFYLCAWTAGAHEQYFGPGTRLTVT.

This clone was detected once. The chain couples TRBV5-1 to TRBJ2-5; D ambiguous. CDR1 is SGHRS and CDR2 is YFSETQ in the germline V gene. V shed 1 base and J shed 4 bases, with 11 bases lying between them. The CDR3 contains 14 residues. For the CDR3, the DNA is TGCGCCAGCAGCTTGACCCCGGCCGGAGAGACCCAGTACTTC. This translates into CASSLTPAGETQYF.

The chain is built from TRBV27 and TRBJ2-5; 16 bases are shared with TRBD2. Germline trimming cut 5 bases from V and 5 bases from J; bases unmatched to any gene: 8. The CDR3 contains 17 residues. Germline CDR1 is MNHEY and CDR2 is SMNVEV (reference sequence). The CDR3 here is CASSTGLAGGPGETQYF. DNA of the CDR3: TGTGCCAGCAGTACGGGACTAGCGGGAGGGCCGGGGGAGACCCAGTACTTC.

A single count supports this clone. The chain carries TRBV27 and TRBJ2-1; 15 bases are a match to TRBD2. The V gene's germline CDR1 is MNHEY and CDR2 SMNVEV (reference sequence). V shed 7 bases and J 9 bases; nucleotides not matched to a gene: 1. This CDR3 is 13 amino acids long. The DNA for the CDR3 is TGTGCCAGCACGGGACTAGCGGGAGGTGAGCAGTTCTTC. This gives the protein CASTGLAGGEQFF.